Each of the 5 T cell receptor beta chains below was sequenced from the same sample in a study of CD8+ T cells in alopecia areata. As the sequencing template, cDNA was produced by extracting RNA and reverse transcribing it. Generated by immunoSEQ multiplex PCR, the TCRdb table keeps only in-frame clones and is missing some. Of 35,000 or so clones in the sample, approximately 54% were seen once. CD4+ cells underwent sorting into CD25+CD127- cells for a few patients. Sequencing was carried out using CD4+ Tregs sorted from blood. These receptors all stem from a human donor with alopecia areata.

Notes on this clone: The same CDR3 arises from other DNA sequences in this sample as well. The chain uses TRBV7-9 and TRBJ1-1; D unresolved. This CDR3 is built from 13 residues. Germline lookup yields CDR1 SEHNR and CDR2 FQNEAQ (reference sequence). Trimming cost V 2 bases and J 1 base, with 5 bases left between them. The CDR3, as DNA: TGTGCCAGCAGCTTACGAGAGAACACTGAAGCTTTCTTT. Translated, it gives CASSLRENTEAFF.

J is TRBJ1-5 and V is TRBV19; D is uncertain. V was clipped by 4 bases and J by 7 bases, with 11 bases between them. The CDR3 length is 13 residues. Germline V gene lookup returns CDR1 LNHDA and CDR2 SQIVND (reference sequence). The CDR3 reads CASSNRRIQPQHF. The DNA for the CDR3 is TGTGCCAGTAGTAACCGGCGGATCCAGCCCCAGCATTTT.

The chain uses TRBV7-2 and TRBJ1-1, with a weak D call TRBD1 (6 bases). The CDR3 is 15 amino acids. The V gene lost 5 bases and the J gene lost 11 bases, with 24 bases spanning the gap. Germline V gene sequence: CDR1 SGHTA, CDR2 FQGNSA. CDR3 sequence (DNA): TGTGCCAGCAGCACGGGGGTCAGGTCAGACAGGAGGGCTTTCTTT. It codes for CASSTGVRSDRRAFF.

A single count supports this clone. This chain connects TRBV27 to TRBJ2-1; D is unclear. CDR1 and CDR2 from the germline V gene are MNHEY and SMNVEV (reference sequence). The CDR3 has 11 amino acids. The ends were cut back, 3 bases at V and 5 bases at J, with 2 bases in the middle. The CDR3 DNA sequence: TGTGCCAGCAGTTTGAACAATGAGCAGTTCTTC. Translated, it gives CASSLNNEQFF.

The V gene is TRBV5-1, the J gene TRBJ2-7; D gene uncertain. This CDR3 has 11 residues. Germline V gene data show CDR1 as SGHRS and CDR2 as YFSETQ. V lost 7 bases and J 7 bases, leaving 12 bases between the germline ends. The chain's CDR3 is CASRQIGEQYF. DNA of the CDR3: TGCGCCAGCCGCCAGATCGGGGAGCAGTACTTC.